The clone carrying this TCR beta chain was observed a single time. With 2 bases removed from V and 2 bases from J, the gap between germline ends came to 8 bases. CDR1 is MGHRA and CDR2 is YSYEKL in the germline V gene. The CDR3 contains 14 residues. This entry comes from a study of blood T cell repertoires in COVID-19. Study background: Italy, Spain and the United States were the sources of the convalescent and acute COVID-19 samples. Sources were T cells, B-cell-depleted T cells, or PBMCs; the material itself was cDNA or gDNA.

As handled by the study authors: For nucleated cells, counts were estimated from reference gene primer amplification. Repertoires were generated with immunoSEQ multiplex PCR, while TCRdb's copy carries only in-frame clones and drops some. Clone size and the V and J calls come from that table; the DNA yielded D and trimming. Here the sample spans about 62,000 clones, approximately 87% being singletons. This clonotype originated in an older woman with acute or convalescent COVID-19. This chain connects TRBV4-1 to TRBJ2-3, with D possibly matching TRBD1 (5 bases). Source material: peripheral blood. The DNA for the CDR3 is TGCGCCAGCAGCCAATCAGGGCCCACAGATACGCAGTATTTT. Amino acid sequence: CASSQSGPTDTQYF.